This T cell receptor beta chain was recorded in a study of PD-L1 blockade in urothelial cancer. About the study: Each participant's history included 0 to 3 prior chemotherapy regimens.

In each PCR, synthetic TCR analog templates were spiked in. Measured with immunoSEQ multiplex PCR; TCRdb has only the in-frame clones, and not every one. This repertoire shows over 100,000 clones, under 95% found once; its top ten account for approximately 3.5%. Time point in this sample: peripheral blood 6 weeks after treatment start. V shed 8 bases, J shed 2 bases, and the junction held 8 bases outside the gene matches. The CDR3 consists of 15 residues. CDR1 is MDHEN and CDR2 is SYDVKM in the germline V gene. This clone was found once. What it binds is unknown. Study-wide results and caveats: When measured at 3 weeks, tumor-associated blood clones expanded more in durable-benefit patients.

This sequence was found in a man in his fifties or sixties with urothelial cancer. The input for sequencing was PBMCs, taken around atezolizumab (anti-PD-L1) treatment. The V call is TRBV28, the J call TRBJ2-3; 9 bases align to TRBD2. CDR3 coding DNA: TGTGCCAGCTCACCGACTAGCGGACCCACAGATACGCAGTATTTT. Protein product: CASSPTSGPTDTQYF.